This T cell receptor (beta chain) appears in the sequencing data of a study of T cells after posttransplantation cyclophosphamide. Germline CDR1 SGHNT, CDR2 YENEEA. V shed 5 bases and J 2 bases; nucleotides not matched to a gene: 4. CDR3 length equals 14 residues. Sequencing used immunoSEQ multiplex PCR; TCRdb keeps in-frame clones, though not all of them. Of tens of thousands of clones listed, 90% to 95% are singletons. Specimen: PBMCs. The rearrangement uses TRBV11-3 and TRBJ2-7, with 9 bases lining up with TRBD2. The TCR comes from a woman aged 25 to 39 in good health and a related stem cell transplant donor. This chain's CDR3 is CASSSGGSTYEQYF. CDR3 bases: TGTGCCAGCAGCAGCGGGGGGTCTACCTACGAGCAGTACTTC. The complete variable domain, with remaining parts taken from reference TRBV11-3 and TRBJ2-7, reads EAGVVQSPRYKIIEKKQPVAFWCNPISGHNTLYWYLQNLGQGPELLIRYENEEAVDDSQLPKDRFSAERLKGVDSTLKIQPAELGDSAVYLCASSSGGSTYEQYFGPGTRLTVT.